The source of this T cell receptor (beta chain) is a study of cytomegalovirus exposure and HLA in healthy donors. PCR was performed using 60 Vbeta and 13 Jbeta primers. Repertoires were generated with immunoSEQ multiplex PCR, while TCRdb's copy carries only in-frame clones and drops some. Among some 180,000 clones, roughly 82% were seen once, and the ten largest hold 1.5%. The CDR3 covers 15 residues. V was cut by 1 base and J by 6 bases, with 12 bases left in between. Germline CDR1 reads KGHSH; CDR2 reads LQKENI. The sample taken for sequencing was PBMCs. The chain links TRBV18 to TRBJ1-4; D is perhaps TRBD1 (5 bases). The sequence was obtained from a middle-aged man in good health and CMV-seronegative. CDR3 sequence reads: CASSPQWGAHEKLFF. The CDR3 nucleotides are TGTGCCAGCTCACCACAGTGGGGCGCACATGAAAAACTGTTTTTT.